The 21 T cell receptor beta chains below all came from one sample that was sequenced in a study of T cells expressing NK-cell markers. TCRdb re-analyzed the 5' RACE reads; it lists each CDR3 protein once, without DNA. This table lists hundreds of thousands of distinct CDR3 sequences. Sequences were obtained from blood T cells: a sorted CD56 or NKG2C T cell subset, CD4+ or CD8+ T cells, or bulk PBMC T cells (not recorded which). Receptors were obtained from a man aged 18 to 69 in good health.

The chain links TRBV19 to TRBJ2-3; absent DNA, TCRdb's TRBD1 call cannot be checked. CDR1 is LNHDA, CDR2 SQIVND, per germline (reference sequence). The CDR3 is 16 residues long. This chain's CDR3 is CASSTKRGRYTDTQYF.

The chain carries TRBV6-1 and TRBJ2-5; without DNA, the TCRdb call of TRBD2 cannot be checked. Germline V gene lookup returns CDR1 MNHNS and CDR2 SASEGT. This CDR3 spans 16 amino acids. Here the CDR3 reads CASSQSGTSGQETQYF.

The chain recombines TRBV24-1 with TRBJ2-5; TCRdb picks TRBD1, but there is no DNA to check that call. The CDR3 has 15 amino acids. CDR1 is KGHDR and CDR2 is SFDVKD in the germline V gene. The CDR3 protein is CAIPDRQGRQETQYF.

The rearrangement joins TRBV6-1 to TRBJ2-3. Germline V gene lookup returns CDR1 MNHNS and CDR2 SASEGT. The CDR3 is 14 residues long. This chain's CDR3 is CASRSSGSSDTQYF.

This rearrangement joins TRBV5-1 to TRBJ1-2. The CDR3 loop spans 15 amino acids. CDR1 is SGHRS and CDR2 is YFSETQ in the germline V gene. The CDR3: CASSLPGARSYGYTF.

The chain links TRBV28 to TRBJ2-1; TCRdb calls TRBD1, which cannot be checked without DNA. CDR1 and CDR2 from the germline V gene are MDHEN and SYDVKM. CDR3 length: 16 residues. The CDR3: CASLVGTARSYNEQFF.

This chain connects TRBV5-1 to TRBJ1-1. Germline CDR1 reads SGHRS; CDR2 reads YFSETQ. This CDR3 is built from 15 residues. CDR3 sequence reads: CASSLGGGVRTEAFF.

This chain links TRBV29-1 with TRBJ2-7; lacking DNA, the TRBD1 call made by TCRdb goes unchecked. CDR3 length equals 11 residues. The germline V gene has CDR1 SQVTM and CDR2 ANQGSEA. The CDR3 loop is CSGKGSHEQYF.

CDR3 amino acids: CASSLAGQGNTGELFF. V usage is TRBV12-3 or TRBV12-4 and J usage is TRBJ2-2; TCRdb designates TRBD1, a call that cannot be tested without DNA. This CDR3 comprises 16 residues.

V and J are TRBV6-1 and TRBJ2-3. The CDR3 totals 12 residues. The germline V gene encodes CDR1 MNHNS and CDR2 SASEGT. The CDR3: CAGPTGTDTQYF.

The gene calls are TRBV5-1 and TRBJ2-3; TCRdb indicates TRBD1, and absent DNA this call remains unverified. Germline CDR1 and CDR2: SGHRS and YFSETQ. The CDR3 runs to 16 residues. CDR3: CASSAAPGGVTDTQYF.

The chain uses TRBV6-1 and TRBJ2-5; TCRdb reports TRBD1, a call that lacks DNA to check it against. This CDR3 region has 18 residues. Germline lookup yields CDR1 MNHNS and CDR2 SASEGT. CDR3 amino acids: CASSVDRDLAGAKETQYF.

The V call is TRBV2, the J call TRBJ1-2; TCRdb's assignment of TRBD1 cannot be checked, as there is no DNA. This CDR3 spans 15 amino acids. The germline V gene has CDR1 SNHLY and CDR2 FYNNEI. The CDR3 spells CASRAQRTGNYGYTF.

This chain uses TRBV13 with TRBJ2-7. This CDR3 has 15 amino acids. Germline loops: CDR1 PRHDT, CDR2 FYEKMQ (reference sequence). The CDR3 protein is CASSLGHQGSYEQYF.

The V call is TRBV5-1, the J call TRBJ2-2; the TCRdb D gene call, TRBD1, has no DNA to confirm it. Per the germline V gene, CDR1 is SGHRS and CDR2 is YFSETQ. The CDR3 is 17 residues long. CDR3 region: CASSLGNAQSGSGELFF. Looking up the rest from reference TRBV5-1 and TRBJ2-2 gives the full variable domain: KAGVTQTPRYLIKTRGQQVTLSCSPISGHRSVSWYQQTPGQGLQFLFEYFSETQRNKGNFPGRFSGRQFSNSRSEMNVSTLELGDSALYLCASSLGNAQSGSGELFFGEGSRLTVL.

The V and J genes are TRBV7-6 and TRBJ2-3; no DNA is available, so the TRBD1 call from TCRdb remains unchecked. Germline V gene lookup returns CDR1 SGHVS and CDR2 FNYEAQ. The CDR3 extends over 18 amino acids. The CDR3 is CASSLGQRGGPSTDTQYF.

The chain carries TRBV7-8 and TRBJ2-6. The CDR3 runs to 15 residues. The germline CDR1 and CDR2 sequences are SGHVS and FQNEAQ. CDR3 region: CASSFVRVGANVLTF.

This sequence joins TRBV29-1 and TRBJ2-1; absent DNA, TCRdb's TRBD1 call cannot be checked. This CDR3 region has 15 residues. CDR1 is SQVTM and CDR2 is ANQGSEA in the germline V gene. CDR3 in amino acids: CSARRGVTYSGEQFF.

J is TRBJ2-7 and V is TRBV2; TCRdb picks TRBD2, but there is no DNA to check that call. The CDR3 consists of 14 residues. In germline, CDR1 is SNHLY, CDR2 FYNNEI. The CDR3 sequence: CASSGASGEYEQYF.

The chain uses TRBV20-1 and TRBJ1-2; TCRdb indicates TRBD1, and absent DNA this call remains unverified. Germline CDR1 and CDR2: DFQATT and SNEGSKA (reference sequence). CDR3 size: 14 residues. CDR3 region: CSASSRTGAFGYTF.

V usage is TRBV7-6 and J usage is TRBJ2-5; checking the TCRdb D call of TRBD1 is not possible without DNA. The CDR3 covers 15 residues. CDR1 and CDR2 from the germline V gene are SGHVS and FNYEAQ. The CDR3 sequence is CASSLAGGKAETQYF.